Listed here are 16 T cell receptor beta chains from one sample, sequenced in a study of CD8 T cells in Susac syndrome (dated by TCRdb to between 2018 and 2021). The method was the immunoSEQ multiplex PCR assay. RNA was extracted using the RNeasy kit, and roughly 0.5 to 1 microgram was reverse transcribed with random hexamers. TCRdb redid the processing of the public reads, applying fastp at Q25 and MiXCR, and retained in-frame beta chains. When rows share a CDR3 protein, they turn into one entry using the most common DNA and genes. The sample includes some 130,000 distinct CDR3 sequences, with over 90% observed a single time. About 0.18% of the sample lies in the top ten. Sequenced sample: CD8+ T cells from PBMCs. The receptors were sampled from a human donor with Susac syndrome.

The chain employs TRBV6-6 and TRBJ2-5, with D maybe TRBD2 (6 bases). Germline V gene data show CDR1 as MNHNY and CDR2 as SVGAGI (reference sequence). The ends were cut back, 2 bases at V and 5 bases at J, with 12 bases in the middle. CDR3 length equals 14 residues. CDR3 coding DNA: TGTGCCAGCAGTTACCCCATGGAGGGGGAGACCCAGTACTTC. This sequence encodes CASSYPMEGETQYF.

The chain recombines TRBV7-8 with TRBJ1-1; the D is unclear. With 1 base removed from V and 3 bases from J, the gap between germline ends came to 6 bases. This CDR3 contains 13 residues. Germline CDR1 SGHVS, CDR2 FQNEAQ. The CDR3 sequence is CASSLDVYTEAFF. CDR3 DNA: TGTGCCAGCAGCTTAGACGTTTACACTGAAGCTTTCTTT.

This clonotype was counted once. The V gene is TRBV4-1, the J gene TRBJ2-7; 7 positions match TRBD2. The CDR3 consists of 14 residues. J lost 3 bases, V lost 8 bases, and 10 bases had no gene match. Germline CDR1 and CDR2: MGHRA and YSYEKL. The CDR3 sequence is CASGEGGAGYEQYF. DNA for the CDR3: TGCGCCAGCGGGGAGGGAGGGGCTGGCTACGAGCAGTACTTC.

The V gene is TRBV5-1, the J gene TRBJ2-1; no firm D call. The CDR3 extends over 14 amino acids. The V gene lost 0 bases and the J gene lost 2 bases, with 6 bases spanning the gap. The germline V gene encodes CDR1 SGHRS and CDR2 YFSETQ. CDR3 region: CASSLADAYNEQFF. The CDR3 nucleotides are TGCGCCAGCAGCTTGGCTGATGCCTACAATGAGCAGTTCTTC.

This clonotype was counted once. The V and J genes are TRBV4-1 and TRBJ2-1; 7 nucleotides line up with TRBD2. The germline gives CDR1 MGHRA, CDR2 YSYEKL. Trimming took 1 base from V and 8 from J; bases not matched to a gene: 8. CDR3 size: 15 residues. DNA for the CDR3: TGCGCCAGCAGCCAAGGATGGGAGGGCCTGGATGAGCAGTTCTTC. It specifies CASSQGWEGLDEQFF.

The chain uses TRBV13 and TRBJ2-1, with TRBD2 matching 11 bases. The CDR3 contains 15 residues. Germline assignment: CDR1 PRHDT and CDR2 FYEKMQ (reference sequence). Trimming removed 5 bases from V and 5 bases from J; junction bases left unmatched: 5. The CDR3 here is CASSTGTSGDNEQFF. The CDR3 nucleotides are TGTGCCAGCAGCACCGGGACTAGCGGAGACAATGAGCAGTTCTTC.

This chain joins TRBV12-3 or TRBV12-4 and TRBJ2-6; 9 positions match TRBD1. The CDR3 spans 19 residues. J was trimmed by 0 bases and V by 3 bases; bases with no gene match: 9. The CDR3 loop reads CASSFFSGQGLSGANVLTF. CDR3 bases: TGTGCCAGCAGTTTTTTTTCGGGACAGGGACTCTCTGGGGCCAACGTCCTGACTTTC.

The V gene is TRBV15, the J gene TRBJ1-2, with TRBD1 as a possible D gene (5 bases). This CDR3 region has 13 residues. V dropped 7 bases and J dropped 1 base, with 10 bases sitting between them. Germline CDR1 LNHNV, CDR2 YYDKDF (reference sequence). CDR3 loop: CATKAGGNYGYTF. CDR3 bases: TGTGCCACCAAAGCGGGGGGTAACTATGGCTACACCTTC.

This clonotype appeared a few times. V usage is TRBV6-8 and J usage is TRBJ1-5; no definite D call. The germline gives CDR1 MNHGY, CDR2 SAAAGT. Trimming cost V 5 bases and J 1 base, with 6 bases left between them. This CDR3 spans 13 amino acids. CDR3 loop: CASSIQSNQPQHF. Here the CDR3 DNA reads TGTGCCAGCAGTATACAGAGCAATCAGCCCCAGCATTTT.

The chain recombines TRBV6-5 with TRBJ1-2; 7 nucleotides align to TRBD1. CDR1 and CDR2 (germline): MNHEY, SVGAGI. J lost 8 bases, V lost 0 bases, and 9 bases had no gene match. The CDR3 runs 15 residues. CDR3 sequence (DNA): TGTGCCAGCAGTTACTCTTCACCGACAGGGTGGGGCTACACCTTC. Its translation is CASSYSSPTGWGYTF.

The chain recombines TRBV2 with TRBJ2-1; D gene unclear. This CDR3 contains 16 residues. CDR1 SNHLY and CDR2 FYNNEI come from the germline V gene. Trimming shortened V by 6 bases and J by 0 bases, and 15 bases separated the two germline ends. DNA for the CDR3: TGTGCCAGCAGGGGGTTTCTTAACTACTCCTACAATGAGCAGTTCTTC. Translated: CASRGFLNYSYNEQFF.

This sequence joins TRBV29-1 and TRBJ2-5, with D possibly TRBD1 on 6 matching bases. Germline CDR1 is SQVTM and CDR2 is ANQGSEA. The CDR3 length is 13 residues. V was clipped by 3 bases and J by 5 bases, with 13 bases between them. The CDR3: CSVDVQGLETQYF. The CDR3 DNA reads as TGCAGCGTTGATGTCCAGGGGTTGGAGACCCAGTACTTC. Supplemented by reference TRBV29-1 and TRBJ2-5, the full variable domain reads SAVISQKPSRDICQRGTSLTIQCQVDSQVTMMFWYRQQPGQSLTLIATANQGSEATYESGFVIDKFPISRPNLTFSTLTVSNMSPEDSSIYLCSVDVQGLETQYFGPGTRLLVL.

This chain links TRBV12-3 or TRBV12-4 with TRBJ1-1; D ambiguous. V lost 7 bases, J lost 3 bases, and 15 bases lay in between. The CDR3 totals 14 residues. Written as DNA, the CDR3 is TGTGCCAGCAATATCCTGAAGGGTGACACTGAAGCTTTCTTT. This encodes CASNILKGDTEAFF.

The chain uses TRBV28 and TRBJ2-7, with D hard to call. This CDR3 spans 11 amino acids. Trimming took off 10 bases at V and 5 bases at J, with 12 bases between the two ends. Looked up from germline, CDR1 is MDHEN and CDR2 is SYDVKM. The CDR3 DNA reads TGTGCCATCCGCAAGGCCCACGAGCAGTACTTC. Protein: CAIRKAHEQYF.

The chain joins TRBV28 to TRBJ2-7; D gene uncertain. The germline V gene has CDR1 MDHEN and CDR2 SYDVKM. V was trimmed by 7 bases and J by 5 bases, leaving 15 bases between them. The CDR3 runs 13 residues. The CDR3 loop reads CASNPLLVHEQYF. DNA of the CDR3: TGTGCCAGCAACCCTCTACTTGTCCACGAGCAGTACTTC.

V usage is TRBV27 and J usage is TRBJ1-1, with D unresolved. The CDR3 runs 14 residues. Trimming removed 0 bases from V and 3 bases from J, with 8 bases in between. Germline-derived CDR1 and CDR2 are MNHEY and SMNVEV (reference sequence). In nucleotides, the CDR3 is TGTGCCAGCAGTTTATCCGGCAGCTACACTGAAGCTTTCTTT. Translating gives CASSLSGSYTEAFF.